This T cell receptor beta chain was found in a study of cytomegalovirus exposure and HLA in healthy donors. V dropped 8 bases and J dropped 4; count of bases not matched to a gene: 9. CDR1 is WNHNN, CDR2 SYGVQD, per germline (reference sequence). The CDR3 has 15 amino acids. Comments on this clone: The antigen is undetermined.

60 Vbeta and 13 Jbeta primers were used in PCR. In the original processing: Unique TCR beta chains numbered roughly 83 million in a later analysis, with roughly 11 million shared. The table came from immunoSEQ multiplex PCR; TCRdb's copy has only in-frame clones and leaves some out. V and J calls and clone size are those listed in that table; D and trimming were worked out from the DNA. The sample has tens of thousands of clones, around 77% seen once; the top ten hold approximately 3.3%. Whole-study results and caveats: The likely explanation for a cluster of highly shared sequence variants was sequencing artifact. Among TCR beta chains of equal frequency, HLA-associated ones were more clonally expanded in a later analysis. Cytomegalovirus-associated TCR beta chains were listed, numbering 164.

This receptor was taken from a woman between 35 and 50 years old in good health and CMV-seropositive. Material for sequencing was PBMCs. This chain joins TRBV10-1 and TRBJ2-3; 10 bases fit TRBD1. CDR3 DNA sequence: TGCGCCAGCGCTGCCGGGACAGGGGAGGCAGATACGCAGTATTTT. Translating gives CASAAGTGEADTQYF.